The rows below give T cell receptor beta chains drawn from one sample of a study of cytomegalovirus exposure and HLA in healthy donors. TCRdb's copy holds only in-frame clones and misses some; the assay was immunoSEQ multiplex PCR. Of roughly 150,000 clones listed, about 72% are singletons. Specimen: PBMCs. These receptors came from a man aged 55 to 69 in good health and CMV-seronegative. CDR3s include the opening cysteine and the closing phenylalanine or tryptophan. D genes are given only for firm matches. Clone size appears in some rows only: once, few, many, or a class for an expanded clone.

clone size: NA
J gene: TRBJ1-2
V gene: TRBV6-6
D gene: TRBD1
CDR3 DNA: TGTGCCAGCAGTTCGACAGGGGGGCGGAACTATGGCTACACCTTC
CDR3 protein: CASSSTGGRNYGYTF

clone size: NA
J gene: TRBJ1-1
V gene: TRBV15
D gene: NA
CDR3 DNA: TGTGCCACCAGCGGTCGGAGGGCCACTGAAGCTTTCTTT
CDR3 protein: CATSGRRATEAFF

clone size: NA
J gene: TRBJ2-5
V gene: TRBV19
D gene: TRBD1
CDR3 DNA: TGTGCCAGTAGTATCGGACAGGGCCCACAAGAGACCCAGTACTTC
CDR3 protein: CASSIGQGPQETQYF

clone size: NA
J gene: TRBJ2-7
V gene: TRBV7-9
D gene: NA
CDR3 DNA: TGTTCCAGCAGCTTAGACAGGTTCGACGAGCAGTACTTC
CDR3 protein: CSSSLDRFDEQYF

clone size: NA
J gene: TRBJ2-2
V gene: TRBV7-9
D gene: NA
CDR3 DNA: TGTGCCAGCAGCTCCCCCAGCCAGACTCCGAGGAACACCGGGGAGCTGTTTTTT
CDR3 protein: CASSSPSQTPRNTGELFF

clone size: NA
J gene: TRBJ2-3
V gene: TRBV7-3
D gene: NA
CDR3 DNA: TGTGCCAGCAGCTTATATATGGGGGGTCTAGCAACAGATACGCAGTATTTT
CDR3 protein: CASSLYMGGLATDTQYF

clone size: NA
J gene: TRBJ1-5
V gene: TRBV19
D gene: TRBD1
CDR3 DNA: TGTGCCAGTAGTATTGGGGGGACAGGGGGCGTAGAACAGCCCCAGCATTTT
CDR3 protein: CASSIGGTGGVEQPQHF

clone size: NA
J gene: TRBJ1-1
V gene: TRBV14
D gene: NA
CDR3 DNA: TGTGCCAGCAGCCTCCCGGGATCCTTGAAAGCTTTCTTT
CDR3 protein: CASSLPGSLKAFF

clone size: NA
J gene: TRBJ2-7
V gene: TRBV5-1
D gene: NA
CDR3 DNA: TGCGCCAGCAGCTCACAGGAAAGCTCCTACGAGCAGTACTTC
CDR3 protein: CASSSQESSYEQYF

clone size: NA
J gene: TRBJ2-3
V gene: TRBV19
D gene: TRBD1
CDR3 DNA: TGTGCCAGTAGTATGGGACAGGGTCAAGATACGCAGTATTTT
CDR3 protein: CASSMGQGQDTQYF

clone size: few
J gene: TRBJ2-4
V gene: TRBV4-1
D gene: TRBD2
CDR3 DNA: TGCGCCAGCAGCCCTCCTGGACTAGCAGGATTGTCTACCGCCAAAAACATTCAGTACTTC
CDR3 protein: CASSPPGLAGLSTAKNIQYF

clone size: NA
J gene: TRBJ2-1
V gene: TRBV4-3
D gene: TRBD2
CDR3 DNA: TGCGCCAGCAGCCAAGAATCGGAGCGGGGAGGGTACTACAATGAGCAGTTCTTC
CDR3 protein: CASSQESERGGYYNEQFF

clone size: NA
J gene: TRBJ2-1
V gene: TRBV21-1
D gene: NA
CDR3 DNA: TGTGCCAGCAGCAACACAGTTCGGTGCTACAATGAGCAGTTCTTC
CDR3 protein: CASSNTVRCYNEQFF

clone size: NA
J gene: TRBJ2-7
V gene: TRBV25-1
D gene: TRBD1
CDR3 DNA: TGTGCCAGCAGTGATTCCGAGGACAGGGCCCCCTACGAGCAGTACTTC
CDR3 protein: CASSDSEDRAPYEQYF

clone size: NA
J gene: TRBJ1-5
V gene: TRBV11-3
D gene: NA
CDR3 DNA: TGTGCCAGCAGCTTAGACCTCCGGGGCAATCAGCCCCAGCATTTT
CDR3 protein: CASSLDLRGNQPQHF

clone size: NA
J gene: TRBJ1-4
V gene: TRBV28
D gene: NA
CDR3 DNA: TGTGCCAGCGGGGCGGACCATAATGAAAAACTGTTTTTT
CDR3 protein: CASGADHNEKLFF

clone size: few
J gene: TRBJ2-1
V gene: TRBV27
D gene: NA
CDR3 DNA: TGTGCCAGCAGTTTTGCGGACAACGGTTACAATGAGCAGTTCTTC
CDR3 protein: CASSFADNGYNEQFF

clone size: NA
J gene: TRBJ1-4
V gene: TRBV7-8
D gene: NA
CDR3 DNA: TGTGCCAGCAGCTTAACGGGCGGGGGGGAAAAACTGTTTTTT
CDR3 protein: CASSLTGGGEKLFF

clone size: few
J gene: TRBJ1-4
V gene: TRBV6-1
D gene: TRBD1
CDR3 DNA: TGTGCCAGCAGTGGACAGGACAGGCCCTGGGGTAATGAAAAACTGTTTTTT
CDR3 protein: CASSGQDRPWGNEKLFF

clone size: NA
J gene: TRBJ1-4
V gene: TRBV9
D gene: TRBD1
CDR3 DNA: TGTGCCAGCAGCATAGGAGGGGGACAGCTCGAAAAACTGTTTTTT
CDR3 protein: CASSIGGGQLEKLFF

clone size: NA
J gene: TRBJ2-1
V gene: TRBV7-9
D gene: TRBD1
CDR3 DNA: TGTGCCAGCAGCCGCCTCCTCGGGCAGGGGGATTTAGAATACAATGAGCAGTTCTTC
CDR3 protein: CASSRLLGQGDLEYNEQFF

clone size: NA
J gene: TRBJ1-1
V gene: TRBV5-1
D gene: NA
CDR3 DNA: TGCGCCAGCAGCTTGGACAGGGTGTTGGGTGAAGCTTTCTTT
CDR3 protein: CASSLDRVLGEAFF